This T cell receptor beta chain stems from a study of shared clonotypes between healthy human individuals. Assay used: immunoSEQ multiplex PCR; TCRdb lists only in-frame clones, some missing. The sample has around 690,000 clones; about 90% are singletons. Material: memory CD8+ T cells from PBMCs. Subset denoted: CD45RO+ cells pooled with CCR7-negative TemRA cells. The receptor comes from a man aged 18-30 years in good health. Some clones in this sample may be carry-over from other donors' samples.

CDR3 residues: CATSRATGQSYEQYF. In DNA form, the CDR3 reads TGTGCCACCAGCAGAGCTACGGGACAGTCCTACGAGCAGTACTTC. The chain links TRBV15 to TRBJ2-7; TRBD1 matches 7 bases. Germline loops: CDR1 LNHNV, CDR2 YYDKDF (reference sequence). V shed 1 base and J 1 base; nucleotides not matched to a gene: 4. This CDR3 spans 15 amino acids.